Below, 27 T cell receptor beta chains from the same sample are listed, as sequenced in a study of T cell responses to AZD1222 COVID-19 vaccine. Assay used: immunoSEQ multiplex PCR; TCRdb lists only in-frame clones, some missing. The sample has some 140,000 clones; roughly nine tenths are singletons. The sample consisted of peripheral blood, taken on day 0 of MenACWY control vaccination. All receptors derive from an adult in good health.

The chain combines TRBV7-2 with TRBJ2-1; D perhaps matches TRBD2 (6 bases). The germline CDR1 and CDR2 sequences are SGHTA and FQGNSA. This CDR3 has 14 residues. The germline V and J ends were trimmed by 7 bases and 9 bases, with 19 bases remaining between them. CDR3 nucleotides: TGTGCCAGCATACTAACCCGCGGGGTGGCTGAGCAGTTCTTC. Its protein product is CASILTRGVAEQFF. Full variable domain (missing parts from reference TRBV7-2 and TRBJ2-1): GAGVSQSPSNKVTEKGKDVELRCDPISGHTALYWYRQSLGQGLEFLIYFQGNSAPDKSGLPSDRFSAERTGGSVSTLTIQRTQQEDSAVYLCASILTRGVAEQFFGPGTRLTVL.

This chain joins TRBV20-1 and TRBJ1-5; D gene unclear. Germline CDR1 and CDR2: DFQATT and SNEGSKA (reference sequence). This CDR3 spans 14 amino acids. Deletions cut 3 bases from V and 1 base from J, with 10 bases between. The CDR3 sequence: CSASDGSSNQPQHF. In DNA, the CDR3 is TGCAGTGCTAGTGACGGCTCGAGCAATCAGCCCCAGCATTTT.

In its sample, this clone was seen once. This chain joins TRBV29-1 and TRBJ2-2, with D tentatively TRBD2 (6 bases). The germline V and J ends were trimmed by 6 bases and 5 bases, with 16 bases remaining between them. CDR1 SQVTM and CDR2 ANQGSEA come from the germline V gene. This CDR3 contains 14 residues. For the CDR3, the DNA is TGCAGCGTCCCGACCGGGAGCCAGACCGGGGAGCTGTTTTTT. Protein product: CSVPTGSQTGELFF.

The chain combines TRBV9 with TRBJ2-1, with a tentative D call TRBD1 (6 bases). Germline V CDR1 and CDR2: SGDLS, YYNGEE. The CDR3 spans 15 residues. V was clipped by 0 bases and J by 4 bases, with 11 bases between them. The CDR3 DNA is TGTGCCAGCAGCGTAGGTCAGGGGCATTACAATGAGCAGTTCTTC. It is translated as CASSVGQGHYNEQFF.

This chain joins TRBV7-8 and TRBJ1-2, with D maybe TRBD1 (6 bases). The germline CDR1 and CDR2 sequences are SGHVS and FQNEAQ. The V and J ends lost 0 bases and 4 bases respectively, with 15 bases between them. The CDR3 covers 16 residues. This chain's CDR3 is CASSLAGQGTLYGYTF. Here the CDR3 DNA reads TGTGCCAGCAGCTTAGCAGGGCAGGGGACCCTCTATGGCTACACCTTC.

This chain connects TRBV7-9 to TRBJ1-1, with unresolved D. CDR1 is SEHNR and CDR2 is FQNEAQ in the germline V gene (reference sequence). This CDR3 contains 15 residues. V lost 6 bases and J 0 bases, leaving 14 bases between the germline ends. The CDR3 DNA reads TGTGCCAGCAGAGCCCTTGAGCGGTTGAACACTGAAGCTTTCTTT. Residues: CASRALERLNTEAFF.

The V call is TRBV9, the J call TRBJ2-3; 12 bases are shared with TRBD2. The V gene end was trimmed by 2 bases and the J gene end by 5 bases; junction bases not matched to a gene: 6. The germline V gene encodes CDR1 SGDLS and CDR2 YYNGEE. The CDR3 runs 16 residues. The CDR3 protein is CASSVLTSGRLDTQYF. CDR3 nucleotide sequence: TGTGCCAGCAGCGTCTTGACTAGCGGGAGACTAGATACGCAGTATTTT.

With regard to this clone: Other DNA sequences in the sample encode the same CDR3. The rearrangement joins TRBV6-6 to TRBJ1-3, with D possibly being TRBD1 (5 bases). The CDR3 is 12 residues long. Looked up from germline, CDR1 is MNHNY and CDR2 is SVGAGI (reference sequence). Trimming cost V 5 bases and J 4 bases, with 6 bases left between them. The CDR3 protein is CASSPGGNTIYF. In DNA form, the CDR3 reads TGTGCCAGCAGTCCAGGGGGAAACACCATATATTTT.

This chain connects TRBV10-1 to TRBJ2-5, with TRBD1 matching 7 bases. V was clipped by 8 bases and J by 5 bases; unmatched bases: 8. This CDR3 spans 13 amino acids. Germline CDR1 reads WNHNN; CDR2 reads SYGVQD (reference sequence). The DNA for the CDR3 is TGCGCCAGCTCTTTAGGGGGCGGGGAGACCCAGTACTTC. This sequence encodes CASSLGGGETQYF.

In DNA, the CDR3 is TGTGCCAGCAGCGGGGCTGGGCATACGCAGTATTTT. Amino acids: CASSGAGHTQYF. The chain uses TRBV11-2 and TRBJ2-3, with a possible D match to TRBD1 (5 bases). Germline V gives CDR1 SGHAT, CDR2 FQNNGV. V lost 5 bases and J 7 bases, leaving 10 bases between the germline ends. The CDR3 runs 12 residues.

The chain employs TRBV7-2 and TRBJ2-7; a possible D gene is TRBD2 (6 bases). The CDR3 runs 18 residues. The V and J ends lost 6 bases and 3 bases respectively, with 27 bases between them. The germline V gene has CDR1 SGHTA and CDR2 FQGNSA. The CDR3 DNA reads as TGTGCCAGCAGTTCTCCGGGACTTCAGTGGAGGGCCGGCTACGAGCAGTACTTC. Translated, it gives CASSSPGLQWRAGYEQYF.

The chain recombines TRBV10-3 with TRBJ1-6, with D perhaps TRBD1 (5 bases). Germline V gene lookup returns CDR1 ENHRY and CDR2 SYGVKD. CDR3 length equals 14 residues. The V and J ends lost 5 bases and 8 bases respectively, with 13 bases between them. The CDR3 spells CAISYWGRDSPLHF. Written as DNA, the CDR3 is TGTGCCATCAGTTACTGGGGACGGGATTCACCCCTCCACTTT.

The chain is built from TRBV4-3 and TRBJ1-4; unclear D gene. Germline V CDR1 and CDR2: LGHNA, YSLEER. This CDR3 contains 14 residues. Trimming shortened V by 5 bases and J by 4 bases, and 11 bases separated the two germline ends. CDR3: CASSADGLNEKLFF. In nucleotides, the CDR3 is TGCGCCAGCAGCGCCGACGGACTTAATGAAAAACTGTTTTTT.

This clone was recorded only once. J is TRBJ2-1 and V is TRBV30, with a tentative D call TRBD1 (6 bases). There are 14 residues in the CDR3. Trimming left V 3 bases short and J 3 bases short, with 12 bases between. Germline CDR1 reads GTSNPN; CDR2 reads SVGIG (reference sequence). The CDR3 sequence is CAWSWAGVYNEQFF. The CDR3 DNA follows: TGTGCCTGGAGCTGGGCAGGGGTCTACAATGAGCAGTTCTTC.

CDR3 DNA sequence: TGTGCCAGCAGTTTATGGGTCGGGGAGGACACTGAAGCTTTCTTT. It encodes CASSLWVGEDTEAFF. The chain recombines TRBV28 with TRBJ1-1; D is undetermined. The V end was cut by 0 bases, the J end by 3 bases, with 11 bases between. Germline V CDR1 and CDR2: MDHEN, SYDVKM. The length of the CDR3 is 15 residues.

The chain carries TRBV12-3 or TRBV12-4 and TRBJ1-6; D gene uncertain. The V end lost 9 bases, the J end lost 10 bases, and 16 bases lay between the germline ends. CDR3 length: 13 amino acids. CDR3 coding DNA: TGTGCCAGTAGGGAGGCCCCCTCATCACCCCTCCACTTT. This codes for CASREAPSSPLHF.

The rearrangement uses TRBV7-9 and TRBJ1-3; D gene uncertain. The CDR3 is made up of 17 amino acids. With 2 bases removed from V and 0 bases from J, the gap between germline ends came to 14 bases. Looked up from germline, CDR1 is SEHNR and CDR2 is FQNEAQ (reference sequence). The CDR3 nucleotides read TGTGCCAGCAGCTTACCCCCCGGCAGACCCTCTGGAAACACCATATATTTT. It encodes CASSLPPGRPSGNTIYF.

The gene calls are TRBV27 and TRBJ1-5; 8 nucleotides line up with TRBD1. The trim removed 5 bases at V and 1 base at J, leaving 7 bases unmatched. CDR1 MNHEY and CDR2 SMNVEV come from the germline V gene (reference sequence). There are 16 residues in the CDR3. The CDR3 loop reads CASSRQGARSNQPQHF. CDR3 DNA: TGTGCCAGCAGTCGGCAGGGGGCGAGGAGCAATCAGCCCCAGCATTTT.

This chain joins TRBV7-2 and TRBJ2-2; D gene unclear. From germline, CDR1 is SGHTA and CDR2 FQGNSA. The V end was cut by 2 bases, the J end by 3 bases, with 10 bases between. The CDR3 is 15 residues long. The DNA for the CDR3 is TGTGCCAGCAGCTTATATGGCAGCGACACCGGGGAGCTGTTTTTT. Encoded protein: CASSLYGSDTGELFF.

The sample holds one count of this clone. The gene calls are TRBV29-1 and TRBJ2-1; D call uncertain. The CDR3 loop spans 13 amino acids. V shed 0 bases and J shed 3 bases, with 6 bases lying between them. Germline V lookup: CDR1 SQVTM, CDR2 ANQGSEA. DNA for the CDR3: TGCAGCGTTGAAGATCTGGGCTACAATGAGCAGTTCTTC. This translates into CSVEDLGYNEQFF.

The chain employs TRBV2 and TRBJ2-7; no definite D call. The CDR3 is made up of 13 amino acids. The germline V gene encodes CDR1 SNHLY and CDR2 FYNNEI. With 5 bases removed from V and 3 bases from J, the gap between germline ends came to 11 bases. The CDR3 DNA reads as TGTGCCAGCAGTTCTAGACTCGACTACGAGCAGTACGTC. Amino acids: CASSSRLDYEQYV.

The chain links TRBV10-3 to TRBJ1-6, with D unclear. Germline V gene sequence: CDR1 ENHRY, CDR2 SYGVKD. This CDR3 is built from 13 residues. V lost 0 bases and J lost 7, with 4 bases in between. The CDR3 DNA reads TGTGCCATCAGTGAGTCCCGAAATTCACCCCTCCACTTT. It is translated as CAISESRNSPLHF.

The V and J genes are TRBV5-6 and TRBJ1-5; D is ambiguous. This CDR3 has 12 amino acids. The V end lost 4 bases, the J end lost 5 bases, and 7 bases lay between the germline ends. From germline, CDR1 is SGHDT and CDR2 YYEEEE. CDR3 DNA: TGTGCCAGCAGCCTCTTGGATCAGCCCCAGCATTTT. Its translation is CASSLLDQPQHF.

V is TRBV28 and J is TRBJ1-1; a possible D gene is TRBD1 (6 bases). V was clipped by 7 bases and J by 4 bases, with 19 bases between them. The CDR3 runs to 15 residues. The germline CDR1 and CDR2 sequences are MDHEN and SYDVKM. CDR3 amino acids: CASTLSGGRITEAFF. The CDR3 bases are TGTGCCAGCACTCTATCGGGGGGGCGCATCACTGAAGCTTTCTTT.

The V gene is TRBV6-2 or TRBV6-3, the J gene TRBJ2-7; possible D gene TRBD1, 5 bases. Germline CDR1 MNHEY, CDR2 SVGEGT. This CDR3 contains 17 residues. V was shortened by 0 bases and J by 6 bases, with 21 bases between the two germline ends. CDR3 coding DNA: TGTGCCAGCAGTTACTCGGTGATGGCAGGGAAGTTCGCCGAGCAGTACTTC. It is translated as CASSYSVMAGKFAEQYF.

The chain carries TRBV2 and TRBJ1-3; D is uncertain. V lost 5 bases to trimming and J lost 0 bases, with 14 bases between them. In germline, CDR1 is SNHLY, CDR2 FYNNEI. CDR3 length equals 16 residues. The CDR3 DNA sequence: TGTGCCAGCAGTCGGCGGCCCGGCATCTCTGGAAACACCATATATTTT. Its translation is CASSRRPGISGNTIYF.

A word on this clone: Other nucleotide sequences from this sample produce the same CDR3. The chain is built from TRBV18 and TRBJ1-5; TRBD1 matches at 10 bases. The CDR3 is made up of 14 amino acids. V dropped 5 bases and J dropped 2; count of bases not matched to a gene: 0. Germline V gives CDR1 KGHSH, CDR2 LQKENI. In DNA form, the CDR3 reads TGTGCCAGCTCAGGACAGGGGGGCAATCAGCCCCAGCATTTT. Translated: CASSGQGGNQPQHF.